This entry is about one T cell receptor beta chain. The antigen remains undetermined. PCR amplification relied on 60 Vbeta primers (plus 13 Jbeta primers). Data came from immunoSEQ multiplex PCR; TCRdb stores just in-frame clones and leaves some out. The sample yields around 140,000 clones, around 73% seen once. The trim removed 2 bases at V and 1 base at J, leaving 9 bases unmatched. The CDR3 consists of 17 residues. Per the germline V gene, CDR1 is KGHSH and CDR2 is LQKENI. This sample was included in a study of cytomegalovirus exposure and HLA in healthy donors. Study at large: Approximately 85 million unique TCRs from HLA-typed donors were held in an early data release. Genotyping of some 390 donors showed that 70% to 90% belonged to the Caucasian-associated ancestry cluster. Findings and limits, study-wide: In vitro assays verified that a few CMV-associated chains recognized CMV antigens specifically. The presence/absence work took it that sequencing depth was about the same across donors.

The rearrangement joins TRBV18 to TRBJ1-1; TRBD1 agrees at 8 bases. Sequenced input: PBMCs. This clonotype was obtained from a female donor in good health and CMV-seronegative. In DNA form, the CDR3 reads TGTGCCAGCTCACCAGATCGGACAGGGCCAGGGAACACTGAAGCTTTCTTT. This sequence encodes CASSPDRTGPGNTEAFF.